This T cell receptor (beta chain) was identified during a study of spatial heterogeneity in lung cancer. Study-wide context: The count of detected beta-chain sequences consistently exceeded that of alpha-chain sequences. The study observed each unique TCR and UMI combination more than ten times on average in raw reads.

TCR cDNA molecules each had a unique molecular identifier. TCRdb itself ran the 5' RACE reads through MiXCR, one entry per CDR3 protein. The sample includes roughly 10,000 distinct CDR3 sequences, roughly 4% seen only once; the top ten take just over 7.5%. V lost 10 bases to trimming and J lost 8 bases, with 15 bases between them. Germline V gene sequence: CDR1 MNHNS, CDR2 SASEGT. CDR3 length: 12 amino acids. This clonotype has at least ten counts. The library was prepared for alpha chains; this beta chain is a stray read, so its frequency means little. Specified time point: sample taken at primary tumor resection. Sequencing was performed on whole RNA extracted from tumor and nontumor lung tissue, or from frozen PBMC, and the material was left unsorted. The donors, around 72 patients with untreated early-stage non-small cell lung cancer, provided the samples.

This clonotype was obtained from a male donor with early-stage non-small cell lung cancer. The sample consisted of normal lung tissue next to the tumor, taken at surgery. The rearrangement uses TRBV6-1 and TRBJ1-5; D unresolved. CDR3 in DNA: TGTGCCACTCGGCAGGCGCCTGAGCCCCAGCATTTT. Its translation: CATRQAPEPQHF.